This T cell receptor (beta chain) was sequenced during a study of Graves' ophthalmopathy and Graves' hyperthyroidism. This clonotype was detected many times. What it binds is not known. Points from the study as a whole: A model of 13 signatures distinguished ophthalmopathy from stable hyperthyroidism at around 90% sensitivity and roughly 81% specificity.

Scientists amplified the TCR beta CDR3 regions from RNA transcripts. Second-round multiplex PCR came after first-round RT-PCR with HTBI primers. TCRdb called the multiplex PCR reads again in MiXCR, with one record for every CDR3 protein. The table has roughly 400,000 distinct CDR3 sequences, 17% seen once. Hyperthyroidism was considered stable when no ophthalmopathy appeared within 18 months of follow-up. Hyperthyroidism patients, aged 18 to 65, were newly diagnosed, under 2 months' duration. The study excluded patients with other autoimmune diseases, uncontrolled infections, pregnancy or lactation. CDR3 size: 16 residues. The ends lost 5 bases at V and 2 bases at J; junction bases unmatched: 11.

The J gene is TRBJ2-7, the V gene TRBV12-3 or TRBV12-4, with 8 bases that match TRBD1. Input material: peripheral blood. The receptor's source is an adult woman with stable Graves' hyperthyroidism. CDR3 protein: CASSLSFGDRTYEQYF. CDR3 nucleotides: TGTGCCAGCAGTCTCTCCTTCGGGGACAGGACCTACGAGCAGTACTTC.